This T cell receptor (beta chain) was sequenced in a study of Tregs in tolerant kidney transplant recipients (dated by TCRdb to about 2019). Study-wide context: The study used TCRbeta sequencing to identify donor-specific regulatory T cells before combined kidney and bone marrow transplantation, then tracked those cells after transplant. TCRbeta repertoire sequencing was used in 3 healthy controls to compare several methods for expanding Tregs specific for an allogeneic donor.

For TCRbeta CDR3 sequencing, genomic DNA was extracted from sorted cells using the QIAGEN DNeasy Blood and Tissue Kit. High-throughput TCRbeta CDR3 sequencing, which included PCR amplification with bias correction and internal controls, was done commercially through immunoSEQ. Per the source publication's procedure: Unique productive TCRbeta sequences were defined by CDR3 nucleotide sequence when primers matched and otherwise by CDR3 amino acid sequence together with Vbeta and Jbeta genes. To correct for sorting error, sequences found in more than one sorted population at a frequency ratio of 2:1 or less were discarded, and the remaining shared sequences were assigned to the population with the higher frequency. Sequences were defined as donor-reactive when expanded at least 5-fold in CFSE-low cells versus unstimulated cells and present at a frequency of at least 0.01% in CFSE-low cells. Repertoire divergence was quantified by Jensen-Shannon divergence using the top 100 TCRbeta sequences ranked by frequency. For any sample with multiple sequencing runs, sorting error was corrected in each run separately before the runs were pooled. Here the immuneACCESS table is served through TCRdb, limited to in-frame sequences with V and J called. Missing clones are a known gap in these copies; in checked studies unresolved V genes cover under half, and the rest lacks a known reason. V, J and clone size derive from that table, while D and trimming were established from the DNA sequence. The sample records 200,000 to 300,000 clones, 80% to 85% of which are singletons. Of the sample, over 0.5% is held by the ten largest clones.

Thawed PBMCs were FACS-sorted into unstimulated Tregs (CD4+CD25+CD127-), CD4+ non-Tregs (CD4+CD25-), CD4 cells and CD8 cells. Blood from healthy controls was obtained either as purchased buffy coats or from healthy volunteers. Healthy control blood was separated into PBMCs by Ficoll density gradient and cryopreserved, and patient PBMCs were collected both before and after transplant. A distance of 10 bases separates the germline ends of V and J, which lose 0 bases and 0 bases respectively. The CDR3, from cysteine to phenylalanine, totals 16 residues. Kept here is only the CDR3 DNA, which spans 48 bases and is read in frame from base 1. In the germline V gene, CDR1 corresponds to MGHRA and CDR2 to YSYEKL. Findings and caveats that apply to the study as a whole: Because the study included only a small number of patients, the results must be confirmed in larger populations and under other immunosuppression protocols. Biological reproducibility was not directly addressed, though technical replication error appeared minimal. Expanding Tregs with activated donor B cells appeared to identify the most biologically relevant and donor-specific TCRbeta repertoire.

Remarks on this clone: This receptor's antigen is unknown. No clone much larger than this one lies a single base away; base qualities are absent.

The rearrangement combines TRBV4-1 with TRBJ2-3; TRBD2 could be the D gene, as 6 bases match. Sequencing was performed on CD4+ T cells from blood. The sequence derives from a human donor in good health. This receptor carries the CDR3 CASSQDRGLSTDTQYF. The nucleotide sequence reads as follows: TGCGCCAGCAGCCAAGATAGGGGACTTAGCACAGATACGCAGTATTTT.